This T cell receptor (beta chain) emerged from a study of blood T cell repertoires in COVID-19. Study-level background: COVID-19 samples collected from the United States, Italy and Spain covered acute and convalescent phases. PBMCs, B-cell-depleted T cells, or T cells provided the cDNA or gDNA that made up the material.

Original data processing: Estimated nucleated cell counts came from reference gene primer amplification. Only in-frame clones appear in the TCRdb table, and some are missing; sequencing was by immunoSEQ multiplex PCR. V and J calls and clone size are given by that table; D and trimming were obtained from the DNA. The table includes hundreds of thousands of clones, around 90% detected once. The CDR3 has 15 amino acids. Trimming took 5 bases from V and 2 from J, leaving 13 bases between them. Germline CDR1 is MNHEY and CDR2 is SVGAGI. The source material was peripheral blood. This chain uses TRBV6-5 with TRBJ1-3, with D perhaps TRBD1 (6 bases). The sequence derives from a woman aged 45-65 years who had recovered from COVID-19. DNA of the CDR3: TGTGCCAGCAGTCTGCGACAGGCAACTGGAAACACCATATATTTT. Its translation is CASSLRQATGNTIYF.